The clone carrying this TCR beta chain has just a few counts. Germline assignment: CDR1 GTSNPN and CDR2 SVGIG (reference sequence). The V gene end was trimmed by 6 bases and the J gene end by 2 bases; junction bases not matched to a gene: 23. This CDR3 has 19 amino acids. These data belong to a study of tumor-infiltrating lymphocytes in primary liver carcinoma. TCR beta cDNA was made from approximately 500 ng total RNA with a constant-region primer. The TCR beta library was amplified through three nested multiplex PCR rounds in a modified ARM-PCR procedure. PCR rounds one and two used TRBV1-TRBV30 forward primers with a C-beta reverse primer for approximately 10 cycles each. TCRdb re-derived calls from the multiplex PCR reads in MiXCR, one entry per CDR3 protein. The table includes more than 150,000 distinct CDR3 sequences, about 60% detected once. They got blood RNA out of unsorted whole blood and also pulled out germline DNA.

The clonotype comes from a middle-aged man with primary liver carcinoma and hepatitis B virus infection. Sequencing input: peripheral blood. J is TRBJ2-7 and V is TRBV30; 9 bases are shared with TRBD1. The CDR3 region is CACINSGTGQTSSTYEQYF. CDR3 bases: TGTGCCTGCATTAACTCCGGGACAGGGCAGACTAGCAGTACCTACGAGCAGTACTTC.